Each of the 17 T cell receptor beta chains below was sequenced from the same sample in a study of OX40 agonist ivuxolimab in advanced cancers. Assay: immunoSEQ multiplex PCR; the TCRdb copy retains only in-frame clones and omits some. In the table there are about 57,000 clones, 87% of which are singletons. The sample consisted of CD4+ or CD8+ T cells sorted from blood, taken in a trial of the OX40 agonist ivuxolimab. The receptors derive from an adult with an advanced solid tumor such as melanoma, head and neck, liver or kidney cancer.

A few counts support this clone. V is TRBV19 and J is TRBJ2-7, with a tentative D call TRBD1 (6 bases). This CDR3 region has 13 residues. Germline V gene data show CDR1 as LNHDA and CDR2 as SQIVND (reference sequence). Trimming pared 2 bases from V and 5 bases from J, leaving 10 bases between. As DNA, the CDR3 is TGTGCCAGTAGTATACAGGGGTCCAACGAGCAGTACTTC. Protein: CASSIQGSNEQYF. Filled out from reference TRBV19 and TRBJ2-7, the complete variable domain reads DGGITQSPKYLFRKEGQNVTLSCEQNLNHDAMYWYRQDPGQGLRLIYYSQIVNDFQKGDIAEGYSVSREKKESFPLTVTSAQKNPTAFYLCASSIQGSNEQYFGPGTRLTVT.

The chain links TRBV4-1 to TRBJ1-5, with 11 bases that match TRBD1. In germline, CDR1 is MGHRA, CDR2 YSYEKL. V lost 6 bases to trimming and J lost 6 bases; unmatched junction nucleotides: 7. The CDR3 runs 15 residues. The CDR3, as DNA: TGCGCCAGCAGAGCCGGACAGGGGGCTTTTCAGCCCCAGCATTTT. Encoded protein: CASRAGQGAFQPQHF.

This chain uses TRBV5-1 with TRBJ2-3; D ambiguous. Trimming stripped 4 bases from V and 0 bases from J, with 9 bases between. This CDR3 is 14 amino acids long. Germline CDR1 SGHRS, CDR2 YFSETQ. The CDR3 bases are TGCGCCAGCAGCCCGGACGGGAGCACAGATACGCAGTATTTT. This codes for CASSPDGSTDTQYF.

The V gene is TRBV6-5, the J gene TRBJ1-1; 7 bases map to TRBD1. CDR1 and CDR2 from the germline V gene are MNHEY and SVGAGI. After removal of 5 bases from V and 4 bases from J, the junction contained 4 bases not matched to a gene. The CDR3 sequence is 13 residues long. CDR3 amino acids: CASSKQGTTEAFF. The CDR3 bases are TGTGCCAGCAGTAAACAGGGGACCACTGAAGCTTTCTTT.

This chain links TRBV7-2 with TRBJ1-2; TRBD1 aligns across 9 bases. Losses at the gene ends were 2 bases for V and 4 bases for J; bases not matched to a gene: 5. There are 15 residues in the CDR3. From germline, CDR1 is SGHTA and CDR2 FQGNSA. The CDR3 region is CASSLQQGASYGYTF. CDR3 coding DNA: TGTGCCAGCAGCTTACAACAGGGGGCCTCCTATGGCTACACCTTC.

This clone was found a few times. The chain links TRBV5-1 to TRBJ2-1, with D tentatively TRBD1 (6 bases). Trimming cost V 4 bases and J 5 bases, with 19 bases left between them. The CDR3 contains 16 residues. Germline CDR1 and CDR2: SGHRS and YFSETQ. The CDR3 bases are TGCGCCAGCAGCCTATGGCTCCGGACAGTGAACAATGAGCAGTTCTTC. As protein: CASSLWLRTVNNEQFF.

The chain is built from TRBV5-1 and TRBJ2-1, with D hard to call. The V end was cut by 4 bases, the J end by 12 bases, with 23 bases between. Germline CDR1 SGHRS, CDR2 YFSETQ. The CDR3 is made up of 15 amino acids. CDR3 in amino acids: CASSPLEQIPSAQFF. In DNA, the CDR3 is TGCGCCAGCAGCCCCCTGGAGCAGATACCAAGTGCGCAGTTCTTC.

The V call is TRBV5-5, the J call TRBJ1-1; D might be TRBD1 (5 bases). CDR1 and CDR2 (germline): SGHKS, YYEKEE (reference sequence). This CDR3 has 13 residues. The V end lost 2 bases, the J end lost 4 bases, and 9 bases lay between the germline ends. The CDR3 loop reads CASSFDSTTEAFF. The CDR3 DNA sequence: TGTGCCAGCAGCTTTGACAGTACCACTGAAGCTTTCTTT.

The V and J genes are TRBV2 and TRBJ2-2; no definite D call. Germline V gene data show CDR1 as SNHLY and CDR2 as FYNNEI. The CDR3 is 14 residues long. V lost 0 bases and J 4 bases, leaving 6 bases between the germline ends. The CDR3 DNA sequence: TGTGCCAGCAGTGAAGCGTCCGGCACCGGGGAGCTGTTTTTT. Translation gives CASSEASGTGELFF.

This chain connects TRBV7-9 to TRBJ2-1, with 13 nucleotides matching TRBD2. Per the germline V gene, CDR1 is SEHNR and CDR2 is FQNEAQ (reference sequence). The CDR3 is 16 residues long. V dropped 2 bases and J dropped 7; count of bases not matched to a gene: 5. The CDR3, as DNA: TGTGCCAGCAGCTTAAGGACTAGCGGGAGTGGGAATGAGCAGTTCTTC. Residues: CASSLRTSGSGNEQFF. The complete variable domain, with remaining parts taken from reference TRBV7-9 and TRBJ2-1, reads DTGVSQNPRHKITKRGQNVTFRCDPISEHNRLYWYRQTLGQGPEFLTYFQNEAQLEKSRLLSDRFSAERPKGSFSTLEIQRTEQGDSAMYLCASSLRTSGSGNEQFFGPGTRLTVL.

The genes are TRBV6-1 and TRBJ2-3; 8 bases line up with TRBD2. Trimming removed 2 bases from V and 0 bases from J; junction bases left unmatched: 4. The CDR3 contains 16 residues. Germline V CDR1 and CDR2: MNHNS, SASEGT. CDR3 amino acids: CASSEKRGTSTDTQYF. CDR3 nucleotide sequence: TGTGCCAGCAGTGAAAAGCGGGGGACTAGCACAGATACGCAGTATTTT.

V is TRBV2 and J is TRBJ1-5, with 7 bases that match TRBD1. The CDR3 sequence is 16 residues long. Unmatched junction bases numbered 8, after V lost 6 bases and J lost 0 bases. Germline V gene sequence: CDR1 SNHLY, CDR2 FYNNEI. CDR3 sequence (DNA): TGTGCCAGCAGAGCTGACAGGGACTATAGCAATCAGCCCCAGCATTTT. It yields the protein CASRADRDYSNQPQHF.

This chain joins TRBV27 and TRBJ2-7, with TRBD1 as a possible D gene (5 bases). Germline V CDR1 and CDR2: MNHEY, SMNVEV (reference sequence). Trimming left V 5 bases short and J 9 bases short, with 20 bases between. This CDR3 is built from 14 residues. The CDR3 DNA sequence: TGTGCCAGCAGTGACTTAAGGGGCCCCGCTCGGCAGTACTTC. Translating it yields CASSDLRGPARQYF.

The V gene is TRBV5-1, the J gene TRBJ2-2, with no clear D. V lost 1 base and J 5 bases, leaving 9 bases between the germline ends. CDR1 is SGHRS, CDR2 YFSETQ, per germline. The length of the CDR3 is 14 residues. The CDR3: CASSLSHRTGELFF. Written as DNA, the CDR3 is TGCGCCAGCAGCTTGTCCCACAGAACCGGGGAGCTGTTTTTT.

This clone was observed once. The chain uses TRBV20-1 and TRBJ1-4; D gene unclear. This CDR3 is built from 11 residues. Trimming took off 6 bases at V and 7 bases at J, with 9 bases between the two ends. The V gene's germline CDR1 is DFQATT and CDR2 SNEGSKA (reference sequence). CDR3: CSARRIEKLFF. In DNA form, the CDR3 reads TGCAGTGCACGTCGAATTGAAAAACTGTTTTTT.

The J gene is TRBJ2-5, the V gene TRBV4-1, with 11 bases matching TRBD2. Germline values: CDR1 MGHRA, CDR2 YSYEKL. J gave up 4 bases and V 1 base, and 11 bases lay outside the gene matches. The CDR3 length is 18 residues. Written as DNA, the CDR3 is TGCGCCAGCAGCCAAGCGACTAGCGGGGAACTTGTCGGAGAGACCCAGTACTTC. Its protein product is CASSQATSGELVGETQYF.

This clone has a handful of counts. CDR3 sequence (DNA): TGCGCCAGCAGCCTAGACAGGTCCCGGACCCAGTACTTC. Amino acids: CASSLDRSRTQYF. This sequence joins TRBV5-1 and TRBJ2-5, with D possibly TRBD1 on 6 matching bases. Germline values: CDR1 SGHRS, CDR2 YFSETQ. Trimming removed 4 bases at V and 7 bases at J, with 14 bases between. The CDR3 covers 13 residues. Full variable domain (rest looked up from reference TRBV5-1 and TRBJ2-5): KAGVTQTPRYLIKTRGQQVTLSCSPISGHRSVSWYQQTPGQGLQFLFEYFSETQRNKGNFPGRFSGRQFSNSRSEMNVSTLELGDSALYLCASSLDRSRTQYFGPGTRLLVL.